Each of the 5 T cell receptor beta chains below was sequenced from the same sample in a study of blood T cell repertoires in COVID-19. Method: immunoSEQ multiplex PCR; TCRdb's copy keeps in-frame clones and lacks some. The data contain about 280,000 clones, 88% of them singletons. Sequencing used peripheral blood. All receptors derive from a woman in her 30s with COVID-19, enrolled during active disease.

Here the CDR3 DNA reads TGTGCCACCAGCAGAGATCGTACAGGGCCAGATACGCAGTATTTT. Residues: CATSRDRTGPDTQYF. This sequence joins TRBV15 and TRBJ2-3; D might be TRBD1 (6 bases). The CDR3 has 15 amino acids. The V gene lost 0 bases and the J gene lost 4 bases, with 11 bases spanning the gap. Germline lookup yields CDR1 LNHNV and CDR2 YYDKDF (reference sequence).

This clone has only a few counts. The J gene is TRBJ1-1, the V gene TRBV10-3; no clear D gene. V was trimmed by 0 bases and J by 4 bases, leaving 12 bases between them. The CDR3 spans 15 residues. Germline V lookup: CDR1 ENHRY, CDR2 SYGVKD. The CDR3, as DNA: TGTGCCATCAGTGAGTCGAACCGAGAGGCCACTGAAGCTTTCTTT. Encoded protein: CAISESNREATEAFF.

The V and J genes are TRBV9 and TRBJ2-3, with 9 bases aligning to TRBD2. This CDR3 spans 14 amino acids. V lost 3 bases to trimming and J lost 8 bases; unmatched junction nucleotides: 7. The germline CDR1 and CDR2 sequences are SGDLS and YYNGEE. The chain's CDR3 is CASSEGREGPTQYF. CDR3 coding DNA: TGTGCCAGCAGCGAGGGGCGGGAGGGCCCTACGCAGTATTTT.

The chain recombines TRBV30 with TRBJ2-1; 11 bases are shared with TRBD1. Germline assignment: CDR1 GTSNPN and CDR2 SVGIG (reference sequence). After removal of 3 bases from V and 3 bases from J, the junction contained 7 bases not matched to a gene. The CDR3 is made up of 16 amino acids. The CDR3 nucleotides read TGTGCCTGGAGCCAAAGGACAGGGGGCGTCTACAATGAGCAGTTCTTC. Its translation: CAWSQRTGGVYNEQFF. The variable domain in full, with the rest retrieved from reference TRBV30 and TRBJ2-1, is SQTIHQWPATLVQPVGSPLSLECTVEGTSNPNLYWYRQAAGRGLQLLFYSVGIGQISSEVPQNLSASRPQDRQFILSSKKLLLSDSGFYLCAWSQRTGGVYNEQFFGPGTRLTVL.

This clone has only one observation. This chain links TRBV5-5 with TRBJ1-5; 9 bases map to TRBD1. The CDR3 is made up of 13 amino acids. Germline V gives CDR1 SGHKS, CDR2 YYEKEE (reference sequence). V was pared by 7 bases and J by 4 bases, with 3 bases of the junction left unmatched. CDR3 loop: CASGGTGNQPQHF. The CDR3 nucleotides are TGTGCCAGCGGAGGGACAGGGAATCAGCCCCAGCATTTT.